A selection of T cell receptor beta chains follows, all from one sample in a study of blood T cell repertoires in COVID-19. TCRdb's copy holds only in-frame clones and misses some; the assay was immunoSEQ multiplex PCR. Here the sample spans 140,000 to 150,000 clones, over 65% being singletons. The material sequenced was peripheral blood. All receptors derive from a human donor in a cohort sampled during active COVID-19. The CDR3 runs from the conserved cysteine through the conserved F or W. Each record gives: V gene, D gene, J gene, clone size, CDR3 DNA, CDR3 protein. The D gene is left open where the match is weak. Clone size appears in some rows only: once, few, many, or a class for an expanded clone.

v_call: TRBV2
d_call: TRBD2
j_call: TRBJ2-2
clone_size: NA
cdr3_nt: TGTGCCAGCAGTGAGGGAGGGCCGGGCACCGGGGAGCTGTTTTTT
cdr3_aa: CASSEGGPGTGELFF

v_call: TRBV30
d_call: TRBD1
j_call: TRBJ1-3
clone_size: once
cdr3_nt: TGTGCCTGGAACCGGGACAGGGTGAGCTCTGGAAACACCATATATTTT
cdr3_aa: CAWNRDRVSSGNTIYF

v_call: TRBV2
d_call: NA
j_call: TRBJ1-5
clone_size: NA
cdr3_nt: TGTGCCAGCAGGAAGGGGCCGGGACTTGCGTCGGATCAGCCCCAGCATTTT
cdr3_aa: CASRKGPGLASDQPQHF

v_call: TRBV13
d_call: TRBD2
j_call: TRBJ2-1
clone_size: few
cdr3_nt: TGTGCCAGCAACCGACTAGCGGGGGGCCGCTCCTACAATGAGCAGTTCTTC
cdr3_aa: CASNRLAGGRSYNEQFF

v_call: TRBV2
d_call: NA
j_call: TRBJ2-1
clone_size: NA
cdr3_nt: TGTGCCAGCAGTGAAGCGGGGACACCTAGTATCAATGAGCAGTTCTTC
cdr3_aa: CASSEAGTPSINEQFF

v_call: TRBV19
d_call: NA
j_call: TRBJ2-5
clone_size: NA
cdr3_nt: TGTGCCAGTAGTCCGGGGGGCGCTGAGACCCAGTACTTC
cdr3_aa: CASSPGGAETQYF

v_call: TRBV11-1
d_call: NA
j_call: TRBJ1-1
clone_size: NA
cdr3_nt: TGTGCCAGCAGCCTACGACTCGGCACTGAAGCTTTCTTT
cdr3_aa: CASSLRLGTEAFF

v_call: TRBV7-8
d_call: NA
j_call: TRBJ2-2
clone_size: NA
cdr3_nt: TGTGCCAGCAGCGTTACAGAGAACACCGGGGAGCTGTTTTTT
cdr3_aa: CASSVTENTGELFF

v_call: TRBV1
d_call: NA
j_call: TRBJ1-2
clone_size: NA
cdr3_nt: TGCACCAGCAGCGGGACAGGGGGCAACTATGGCTACACCTTC
cdr3_aa: CTSSGTGGNYGYTF

v_call: TRBV18
d_call: NA
j_call: TRBJ2-6
clone_size: NA
cdr3_nt: TGTGCCAGCTCACGAGCGGTCGTGAGCTCTGGGGCCAACGTCCTGACTTTC
cdr3_aa: CASSRAVVSSGANVLTF

v_call: TRBV5-1
d_call: TRBD2
j_call: TRBJ2-1
clone_size: NA
cdr3_nt: TGCGCCAGCAGCTTGGCCGGAGAGGGGAGGGATGAGCAGTTCTTC
cdr3_aa: CASSLAGEGRDEQFF

v_call: TRBV29-1
d_call: NA
j_call: TRBJ1-1
clone_size: NA
cdr3_nt: TGCAGCGGCTACGATCCGAACACTGAAGCTTTCTTT
cdr3_aa: CSGYDPNTEAFF

v_call: TRBV25-1
d_call: TRBD1
j_call: TRBJ1-1
clone_size: NA
cdr3_nt: TGTGCCAGCAGTGAGCCAGGGGGCCCGGGTACTGAAGCTTTCTTT
cdr3_aa: CASSEPGGPGTEAFF

v_call: TRBV19
d_call: NA
j_call: TRBJ1-3
clone_size: NA
cdr3_nt: TGTGCCAGTAGTTCGACGACAGTCTCTGGAAACACCATATATTTT
cdr3_aa: CASSSTTVSGNTIYF

v_call: TRBV30
d_call: TRBD1
j_call: TRBJ2-1
clone_size: NA
cdr3_nt: TGTGCCTGGAGTGTCAGGGGGCGATTGACCTACAATGAGCAGTTCTTC
cdr3_aa: CAWSVRGRLTYNEQFF

v_call: TRBV5-5
d_call: TRBD1
j_call: TRBJ1-2
clone_size: NA
cdr3_nt: TGTGCCAGCAGCCACGGGACAGGAGTTAACTATGGCTACACCTTC
cdr3_aa: CASSHGTGVNYGYTF

v_call: TRBV6-5
d_call: TRBD2
j_call: TRBJ2-1
clone_size: NA
cdr3_nt: TGTGCCAGCAGTTACGGACTAGCGGGGGGCCACAATGAGCAGTTCTTC
cdr3_aa: CASSYGLAGGHNEQFF

v_call: TRBV12-3/TRBV12-4
d_call: NA
j_call: TRBJ1-2
clone_size: NA
cdr3_nt: TGTGCCAGCAGTCCGAGTCACTATGGCTACACCTTC
cdr3_aa: CASSPSHYGYTF

v_call: TRBV5-1
d_call: TRBD1
j_call: TRBJ1-1
clone_size: NA
cdr3_nt: TGCGCCAGCAGCTGGGGACAGGAAACCACTGAAGCTTTCTTT
cdr3_aa: CASSWGQETTEAFF

v_call: TRBV4-2
d_call: TRBD1
j_call: TRBJ2-7
clone_size: NA
cdr3_nt: TGTGCCAGCAGCCAACTCGGACAGGGAGGCAACGAGCAGTACTTC
cdr3_aa: CASSQLGQGGNEQYF

v_call: TRBV5-1
d_call: NA
j_call: TRBJ1-4
clone_size: NA
cdr3_nt: TGCGCCAGCAGCTTGGGACAGGCGAATGAAAAACTGTTTTTT
cdr3_aa: CASSLGQANEKLFF

v_call: TRBV4-2
d_call: TRBD2
j_call: TRBJ2-5
clone_size: NA
cdr3_nt: TGTGCCAGCAGCATATTTTCGGGGGGGACCCAAGAGACCCAGTACTTC
cdr3_aa: CASSIFSGGTQETQYF

v_call: TRBV5-4
d_call: NA
j_call: TRBJ2-5
clone_size: few
cdr3_nt: TGTGCCAGCAGCTTTATGGAGGGTTTTCGGCGAGAGACCCAGTACTTC
cdr3_aa: CASSFMEGFRRETQYF

v_call: TRBV9
d_call: TRBD2
j_call: TRBJ2-1
clone_size: NA
cdr3_nt: TGTGCCAGCAGCGTCCTAGCGGGGGGAAATGAGCAGTTCTTC
cdr3_aa: CASSVLAGGNEQFF

v_call: TRBV14
d_call: TRBD1
j_call: TRBJ1-1
clone_size: NA
cdr3_nt: TGTGCCAGCAGCCAAGCCGGGACAGGGTGGACTGAAGCTTTCTTT
cdr3_aa: CASSQAGTGWTEAFF

v_call: TRBV6-1
d_call: NA
j_call: TRBJ1-1
clone_size: NA
cdr3_nt: TGTGCCAGCAGTGAAATGCCCGGGGTCACTGAAGCTTTCTTT
cdr3_aa: CASSEMPGVTEAFF

v_call: TRBV6-6
d_call: NA
j_call: TRBJ2-3
clone_size: NA
cdr3_nt: TGTGCCAGCAGTCCCCTATCAGATACGCAGTATTTT
cdr3_aa: CASSPLSDTQYF

v_call: TRBV3-1/TRBV3-2
d_call: NA
j_call: TRBJ2-7
clone_size: NA
cdr3_nt: TGTGCCAGCAGCCACACAGGCCTGAGGGAGCAGTACTTC
cdr3_aa: CASSHTGLREQYF

v_call: TRBV4-1
d_call: TRBD2
j_call: TRBJ2-5
clone_size: NA
cdr3_nt: TGCGCCAGCAGCCAAGCCCTACTAGCGGGACGAGAGACCCAGTACTTC
cdr3_aa: CASSQALLAGRETQYF

v_call: TRBV5-1
d_call: NA
j_call: TRBJ1-1
clone_size: NA
cdr3_nt: TGCGCCAGCAGCTTGGCCAGGGGCTCTGAAGCTTTCTTT
cdr3_aa: CASSLARGSEAFF

v_call: TRBV5-1
d_call: TRBD2
j_call: TRBJ2-1
clone_size: NA
cdr3_nt: TGCGCCAGCAGCTTTCGTCCTAGCGGGGACCTTGCGGAGCAGTTCTTC
cdr3_aa: CASSFRPSGDLAEQFF

v_call: TRBV27
d_call: TRBD1
j_call: TRBJ2-1
clone_size: NA
cdr3_nt: TGTGCCAGCAGTTTCCCAGGGGGTTCCTACAATGAGCAGTTCTTC
cdr3_aa: CASSFPGGSYNEQFF

v_call: TRBV10-3
d_call: TRBD2
j_call: TRBJ2-1
clone_size: once
cdr3_nt: TGTGCCATCAACTCTGCGGGAGACAATGAGCAGTTCTTC
cdr3_aa: CAINSAGDNEQFF

v_call: TRBV6-4
d_call: TRBD1
j_call: TRBJ2-3
clone_size: NA
cdr3_nt: TGTGCCAAGTCGCCGGGACAGGGGACAGATACGCAGTATTTT
cdr3_aa: CAKSPGQGTDTQYF

v_call: TRBV4-2
d_call: NA
j_call: TRBJ1-1
clone_size: NA
cdr3_nt: TGTGCCAGCAGCCAACCATCGGTACCCGCAGGGAACACTGAAGCTTTCTTT
cdr3_aa: CASSQPSVPAGNTEAFF

v_call: TRBV10-3
d_call: NA
j_call: TRBJ2-5
clone_size: NA
cdr3_nt: TGTGCCATCAGTGAGTCGAAAAGCCCACAAGAGACCCAGTACTTC
cdr3_aa: CAISESKSPQETQYF

v_call: TRBV5-1
d_call: TRBD1
j_call: TRBJ2-2
clone_size: NA
cdr3_nt: TGCGCCAGCAGCTCAGGACGCACAGGGGGGAATCCAGGGGAGCTGTTTTTT
cdr3_aa: CASSSGRTGGNPGELFF

v_call: TRBV10-3
d_call: NA
j_call: TRBJ2-5
clone_size: NA
cdr3_nt: TGTGCCATCAGTGCCGAAGCGGCTCAAGAGACCCAGTACTTC
cdr3_aa: CAISAEAAQETQYF

v_call: TRBV2
d_call: NA
j_call: TRBJ1-2
clone_size: NA
cdr3_nt: TGTGCCAGCAGAGGGGGAACCGCTTCGGGTGGCTACACCTTC
cdr3_aa: CASRGGTASGGYTF

v_call: TRBV30
d_call: TRBD1
j_call: TRBJ1-5
clone_size: NA
cdr3_nt: TGTGCCTGGAGTGGACAGGGGGCGGGGGGCAGCCAGCCCCAGCATTTT
cdr3_aa: CAWSGQGAGGSQPQHF

v_call: TRBV18
d_call: NA
j_call: TRBJ2-7
clone_size: NA
cdr3_nt: TGTGCCAGCTCCTCGATGCGGAGGAGCTCCTACGAGCAGTACTTC
cdr3_aa: CASSSMRRSSYEQYF

v_call: TRBV2
d_call: NA
j_call: TRBJ2-3
clone_size: NA
cdr3_nt: TGTGCCAGCAGTGAAGGAGGGCCCCCAGATACGCAGTATTTT
cdr3_aa: CASSEGGPPDTQYF

v_call: TRBV7-9
d_call: TRBD1
j_call: TRBJ1-4
clone_size: NA
cdr3_nt: TGTGCCAGCAGCACAGGGGGCAAGATGGATGAAAAACTGTTTTTT
cdr3_aa: CASSTGGKMDEKLFF

v_call: TRBV30
d_call: NA
j_call: TRBJ2-1
clone_size: NA
cdr3_nt: TGTGCCTGGAGGCGGGGGCCAGACAATGAGCAGTTCTTC
cdr3_aa: CAWRRGPDNEQFF

v_call: TRBV5-1
d_call: TRBD2
j_call: TRBJ2-3
clone_size: NA
cdr3_nt: TGCGCCAGCGGACTAGCGGGAGATGCAGATACGCAGTATTTT
cdr3_aa: CASGLAGDADTQYF

v_call: TRBV28
d_call: TRBD1
j_call: TRBJ1-2
clone_size: NA
cdr3_nt: TGTGCCAGCACCTTACAGGGGATTAACTATGGCTACACCTTC
cdr3_aa: CASTLQGINYGYTF

v_call: TRBV28
d_call: NA
j_call: TRBJ2-7
clone_size: NA
cdr3_nt: TGTGCCAGCAGTTCCACCGGGGTCGTGTCGAACGCCTACGAGCAGTACTTC
cdr3_aa: CASSSTGVVSNAYEQYF

v_call: TRBV29-1
d_call: NA
j_call: TRBJ2-3
clone_size: NA
cdr3_nt: TGCAGCGTTGGAGAAGGGGTGGCAGATACGCAGTATTTT
cdr3_aa: CSVGEGVADTQYF

v_call: TRBV6-5
d_call: NA
j_call: TRBJ2-4
clone_size: NA
cdr3_nt: TGTGCCAGCAGTTACTCAATTTCGGGGGATAACATTCAGTACTTC
cdr3_aa: CASSYSISGDNIQYF

v_call: TRBV18
d_call: TRBD1
j_call: TRBJ1-1
clone_size: NA
cdr3_nt: TGTGCCAGCTCCCGGGGGAGAAGACAGGGCCCTACTATGAACACTGAAGCTTTCTTT
cdr3_aa: CASSRGRRQGPTMNTEAFF

v_call: TRBV4-2
d_call: TRBD1
j_call: TRBJ1-2
clone_size: NA
cdr3_nt: TGTGCCAGCAGCCAAGGTGGGGCAGGGGGCGACTATGGCTACACCTTC
cdr3_aa: CASSQGGAGGDYGYTF

v_call: TRBV11-2
d_call: TRBD1
j_call: TRBJ2-2
clone_size: NA
cdr3_nt: TGTGCCAGCAGCTCGACAGGGGGCGAGACCGGGGAGCTGTTTTTT
cdr3_aa: CASSSTGGETGELFF

v_call: TRBV4-1
d_call: TRBD1
j_call: TRBJ2-3
clone_size: NA
cdr3_nt: TGCGCCAGCAGCCTCGGACAGGCCCCAGATACGCAGTATTTT
cdr3_aa: CASSLGQAPDTQYF

v_call: TRBV15
d_call: NA
j_call: TRBJ1-1
clone_size: NA
cdr3_nt: TGTGCCACCAGCAGAGATCGGGGTAACGGATGGGCTTTCTTT
cdr3_aa: CATSRDRGNGWAFF